One and the same sample provided the 25 T cell receptor beta chains below, sequenced in a study of response to subunit inactivated influenza vaccine. MiXCR, run by TCRdb on the RT-PCR reads, gives a single entry per CDR3 protein. The sample includes more than 700,000 distinct CDR3 sequences, roughly 20% of them seen just once. Sequenced here: PBMCs from blood, sampled around 5 days after vaccination. All receptors come from a man aged 45-60 years who received an inactivated influenza vaccine.

This clonotype was seen repeatedly, ten times or more. The genes are TRBV20-1 and TRBJ2-5; 9 bases match TRBD1. Looked up from germline, CDR1 is DFQATT and CDR2 is SNEGSKA (reference sequence). V lost 5 bases and J lost 4; bases outside the gene matches: 5. The CDR3 spans 13 residues. This CDR3 is CSAPVTGGETQYF. The CDR3 DNA sequence: TGCAGTGCTCCCGTGACAGGGGGAGAGACCCAGTACTTC.

Here the CDR3 DNA reads TGTGCCAGCAGCCCGTGGACAGGGCCGAATGAGCAGTTCTTC. Residues: CASSPWTGPNEQFF. This chain connects TRBV7-2 to TRBJ2-1, with 8 bases aligning to TRBD1. The CDR3 totals 14 residues. After removal of 5 bases from V and 7 bases from J, the junction contained 7 bases not matched to a gene. Germline V gives CDR1 SGHTA, CDR2 FQGNSA.

This clonotype was seen only once. The junction departs from the called germline gene at one end, perhaps through a read error. The J gene is TRBJ2-3, the V gene TRBV27; possibly TRBD1 for D (5 bases). This CDR3 region has 14 residues. Germline assignment: CDR1 MNHEY and CDR2 SMNVEV (reference sequence). CDR3 protein: CASSLSRALDTQYF. The CDR3 nucleotides read TGTGCCAGCAGTCTATCCAGGGCGTTGGATACGCAGTATTTT.

This clonotype was picked up many times. The rearrangement uses TRBV29-1 and TRBJ2-2, with D possibly being TRBD1 (5 bases). This CDR3 has 14 residues. V lost 0 bases, J lost 6 bases, and 11 bases lay in between. Germline CDR1 is SQVTM and CDR2 is ANQGSEA. In nucleotides, the CDR3 is TGCAGCGTTGAAGAGTCGACAGTTGCCGGGGAGCTGTTTTTT. It yields the protein CSVEESTVAGELFF.

This clonotype was seen a few times. The rearrangement uses TRBV5-6 and TRBJ2-5; the D gene is possibly TRBD2 (5 bases). Per the germline V gene, CDR1 is SGHDT and CDR2 is YYEEEE. The CDR3 is made up of 14 amino acids. V gave up 0 bases and J gave up 5 bases, with 11 bases separating them. The CDR3 nucleotides read TGTGCCAGCAGCTTGGTAGCTAGCCGCGAGACCCAGTACTTC. Its protein product is CASSLVASRETQYF.

This clonotype was found a few times. V gene TRBV12-3 or TRBV12-4 combines with J gene TRBJ1-1; weak D call: TRBD1 (5 bases). This CDR3 spans 14 amino acids. V lost 3 bases, J lost 5 bases, and 13 bases lay in between. CDR3 coding DNA: TGTGCCAGCAGTTTTAGGGCAGGGTTGACTGAAGCTTTCTTT. Translating gives CASSFRAGLTEAFF.

The CDR3 region has the DNA TGCAGTGTAGCTAGGTTGGGGGAGACCCAGTACTTC. It yields the protein CSVARLGETQYF. The chain recombines TRBV20-1 with TRBJ2-5; D is unresolved. CDR3 size: 12 residues. Germline V gives CDR1 DFQATT, CDR2 SNEGSKA (reference sequence). V was trimmed by 7 bases and J by 5 bases, leaving 14 bases between them.

The rearrangement joins TRBV5-1 to TRBJ2-3; tentatively, D is TRBD1 or TRBD2 (6 bases each). Germline V lookup: CDR1 SGHRS, CDR2 YFSETQ. The CDR3 contains 17 residues. The ends were cut back, 3 bases at V and 0 bases at J, with 17 bases in the middle. The CDR3, as DNA: TGCGCCAGCAGCTCCTTTAGGGGCGGGACAAGCACAGATACGCAGTATTTT. Its translation is CASSSFRGGTSTDTQYF.

Ten or more counts support this clonotype. The rearrangement joins TRBV6-1 to TRBJ1-2, with D possibly being TRBD1 (6 bases). Germline V lookup: CDR1 MNHNS, CDR2 SASEGT. V dropped 3 bases and J dropped 7 bases, with 12 bases sitting between them. The CDR3 sequence is 13 residues long. The CDR3 spells CASSELTGAGYTF. DNA of the CDR3: TGTGCCAGCAGTGAGCTGACAGGAGCTGGCTACACCTTC.

The chain couples TRBV29-1 to TRBJ2-7, with TRBD1 matching 9 bases. Losses at the gene ends were 7 bases for V and 2 bases for J; bases not matched to a gene: 6. CDR1 and CDR2 from the germline V gene are SQVTM and ANQGSEA. The CDR3 is made up of 13 amino acids. In DNA form, the CDR3 reads TGCAGCGGGGGGACAGGGCCCGCCTACGAGCAGTACTTC. It translates to CSGGTGPAYEQYF.

This chain connects TRBV24-1 to TRBJ2-3; D is possibly TRBD2 (6 bases). The CDR3 loop spans 15 amino acids. The V and J ends lost 4 bases and 1 base respectively, with 11 bases between them. The germline V gene encodes CDR1 KGHDR and CDR2 SFDVKD. The CDR3 DNA follows: TGTGCCACCAGTGACCACGGGAGAGGCACAGATACGCAGTATTTT. Translating it yields CATSDHGRGTDTQYF.

J is TRBJ2-7 and V is TRBV10-3; D is possibly TRBD2 (5 bases). V was shortened by 0 bases and J by 0 bases, with 15 bases between the two germline ends. Germline CDR1 and CDR2: ENHRY and SYGVKD. The CDR3 is 17 amino acids. The CDR3 nucleotides read TGTGCCATCAGTGAGTCGAGCGGACGGGGTAGCTCCTACGAGCAGTACTTC. This translates into CAISESSGRGSSYEQYF.

This clonotype showed up just a few times. CDR3 region: CASSRGLAGGSLETYNEQFF. The CDR3 DNA sequence: TGTGCCAGCAGCCGCGGACTAGCGGGAGGCTCCTTAGAAACCTACAATGAGCAGTTCTTC. The chain carries TRBV11-1 and TRBJ2-1; 14 nucleotides match TRBD2. V was pared by 5 bases and J by 2 bases, with 14 bases of the junction left unmatched. Looked up from germline, CDR1 is SGHAT and CDR2 is FQDESV (reference sequence). The CDR3 sequence is 20 residues long.

This clonotype was seen more than once but under ten times. The chain employs TRBV6-1 and TRBJ1-1, with D uncertain. CDR3 length equals 15 residues. Germline assignment: CDR1 MNHNS and CDR2 SASEGT. Deletions cut 5 bases from V and 4 bases from J, with 17 bases between. CDR3 nucleotide sequence: TGTGCCAGCAGTCCGGACGGACCAATGAGCACTGAAGCTTTCTTT. It yields the protein CASSPDGPMSTEAFF.

This clonotype was counted only a few times. The chain employs TRBV20-1 and TRBJ2-2, with 8 bases lining up with TRBD1. CDR1 is DFQATT, CDR2 SNEGSKA, per germline (reference sequence). V shed 6 bases and J 5 bases; nucleotides not matched to a gene: 8. CDR3 length: 14 amino acids. In DNA, the CDR3 is TGCAGTGCGAGTTACAGGGGGACGACCGGGGAGCTGTTTTTT. It yields the protein CSASYRGTTGELFF.

This clonotype was seen a handful of times. The rearrangement joins TRBV6-5 to TRBJ2-5; D not certain. Per the germline V gene, CDR1 is MNHEY and CDR2 is SVGAGI. The CDR3 loop spans 17 amino acids. Trimming stripped 5 bases from V and 0 bases from J, with 19 bases between. Here the CDR3 DNA reads TGTGCCAGCAGTCACGATCGGGTCTCTATGTACCAAGAGACCCAGTACTTC. Translated, it gives CASSHDRVSMYQETQYF.

This clonotype has more than one count but fewer than ten. The chain employs TRBV6-2 or TRBV6-3 and TRBJ1-5; D call uncertain. The CDR3 is 13 amino acids. Per germline, CDR1 MNHEY and CDR2 SVGEGT. Trimming stripped 6 bases from V and 6 bases from J, with 12 bases between. Written as DNA, the CDR3 is TGTGCCAGCAGATTGAGGAGTACTCAGCCCCAGCATTTT. Protein product: CASRLRSTQPQHF.

Many counts were recorded for this clonotype. The chain is built from TRBV29-1 and TRBJ2-1; 9 bases fit TRBD2. CDR1 and CDR2 from the germline V gene are SQVTM and ANQGSEA. The CDR3 extends over 12 amino acids. CDR3: CSSGGTYNEQFF. The CDR3 DNA follows: TGCAGTAGCGGGGGCACCTACAATGAGCAGTTCTTC.

This clonotype showed up just a few times. The chain carries TRBV6-2 or TRBV6-3 and TRBJ1-5; no clear D. Germline V gives CDR1 MNHEY, CDR2 SVGEGT. The CDR3 sequence is 15 residues long. Trimming shortened V by 2 bases and J by 0 bases, and 8 bases separated the two germline ends. The DNA for the CDR3 is TGTGCCAGCAGTTACATCTGGAATAGCAATCAGCCCCAGCATTTT. Protein product: CASSYIWNSNQPQHF.

The V gene is TRBV25-1, the J gene TRBJ2-1; D remains ambiguous. CDR1 and CDR2 (germline): MGHDK, SYGVNS. Trimming stripped 6 bases from V and 1 base from J, with 10 bases between. The CDR3 covers 14 residues. The DNA of the CDR3 is TGTGCCAGCAGCGACCGGAATTCCTACAATGAGCAGTTCTTC. It translates to CASSDRNSYNEQFF.

This clonotype has more than one count but fewer than ten. V and J are TRBV9 and TRBJ1-2, with 7 positions matching TRBD1. The germline gives CDR1 SGDLS, CDR2 YYNGEE. This CDR3 comprises 14 residues. Losses at the gene ends were 2 bases for V and 4 bases for J; bases not matched to a gene: 5. The CDR3 here is CASSVTGFGYGYTF. CDR3 sequence (DNA): TGTGCCAGCAGCGTGACAGGGTTCGGCTATGGCTACACCTTC.

This clonotype was seen more than once but under ten times. The V and J genes are TRBV10-3 and TRBJ2-2, with D uncertain. Germline V gene sequence: CDR1 ENHRY, CDR2 SYGVKD. With 2 bases removed from V and 5 bases from J, the gap between germline ends came to 6 bases. The CDR3 runs 13 residues. CDR3 nucleotides: TGTGCCATCAGTGAGGTGGGAACCGGGGAGCTGTTTTTT. This gives the protein CAISEVGTGELFF.

The chain has TRBV10-2 and TRBJ2-1, with D unresolved. V was shortened by 4 bases and J by 5 bases, with 9 bases between the two germline ends. This CDR3 has 13 residues. Germline V gene lookup returns CDR1 WSHSY and CDR2 SAAADI. Written as DNA, the CDR3 is TGCGCCAGCAGTGGAGCAAAGAACAATGAGCAGTTCTTC. Its translation is CASSGAKNNEQFF.

Only a few counts were recorded for this clonotype. V is TRBV25-1 and J is TRBJ2-5; either TRBD1 or TRBD2 may supply D (5 bases each). The V end was cut by 3 bases, the J end by 1 base, with 12 bases between. Germline loops: CDR1 MGHDK, CDR2 SYGVNS. The CDR3 is made up of 15 amino acids. This CDR3 is CASSDTGTSQETQYF. CDR3 DNA: TGTGCCAGCAGTGATACCGGGACCTCCCAAGAGACCCAGTACTTC.

This clonotype was found a few times. The rearrangement links TRBV28 to TRBJ2-5, with unresolved D. The CDR3 totals 13 residues. V was pared by 7 bases and J by 4 bases, with 13 bases between. The germline CDR1 and CDR2 sequences are MDHEN and SYDVKM. The CDR3 sequence: CASIGSALETQYF. The CDR3 coding sequence is TGTGCCAGCATCGGAAGTGCCTTAGAGACCCAGTACTTC.